What follows is one T cell receptor (beta chain) and its context. This entry belongs to a study of blood T cell repertoires in COVID-19. Across the whole study: Samples of COVID-19 (acute and convalescent) were obtained from the United States, Italy and Spain.

V lost 4 bases and J lost 5, with 17 bases in between. The CDR3 contains 15 residues. Germline CDR1 is WSHSY and CDR2 is SAAADI. Some clones are missing from TCRdb's copy, which holds only in-frame ones; the method was immunoSEQ multiplex PCR. The data hold around 84,000 clones, with about 90% observed a single time. The receptor was derived from a man aged 50 to 60 with active COVID-19. The J gene is TRBJ2-5, the V gene TRBV10-2, with D tentatively TRBD2 (6 bases). The sequenced material came from peripheral blood. The CDR3 sequence: CASSGRALARETQYF. The CDR3 bases are TGCGCCAGCAGTGGGAGGGCCTTAGCGAGGGAGACCCAGTACTTC.